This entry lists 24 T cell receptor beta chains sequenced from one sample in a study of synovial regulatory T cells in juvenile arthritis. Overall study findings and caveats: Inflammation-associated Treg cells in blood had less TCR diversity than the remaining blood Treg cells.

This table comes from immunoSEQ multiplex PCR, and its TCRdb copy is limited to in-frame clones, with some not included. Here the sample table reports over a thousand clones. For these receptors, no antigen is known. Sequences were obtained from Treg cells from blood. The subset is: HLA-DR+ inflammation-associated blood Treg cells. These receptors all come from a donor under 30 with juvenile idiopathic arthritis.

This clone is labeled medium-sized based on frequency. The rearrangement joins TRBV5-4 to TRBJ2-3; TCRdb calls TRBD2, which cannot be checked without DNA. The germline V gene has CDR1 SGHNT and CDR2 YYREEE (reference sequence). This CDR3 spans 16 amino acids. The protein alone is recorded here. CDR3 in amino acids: CASSLLGGGRTDTQYF.

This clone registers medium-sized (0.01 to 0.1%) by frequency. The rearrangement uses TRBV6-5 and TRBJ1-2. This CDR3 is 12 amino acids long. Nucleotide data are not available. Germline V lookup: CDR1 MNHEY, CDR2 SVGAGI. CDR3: CASSRGGSGYTF.

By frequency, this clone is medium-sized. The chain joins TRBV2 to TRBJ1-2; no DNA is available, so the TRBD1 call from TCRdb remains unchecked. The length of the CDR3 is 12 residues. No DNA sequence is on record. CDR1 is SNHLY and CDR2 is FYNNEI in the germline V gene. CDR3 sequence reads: CASSENRNGYTF.

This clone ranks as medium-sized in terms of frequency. CDR3 loop: CASGFRMGGLAGGRAYNEQFF. This chain connects TRBV12-5 to TRBJ2-1; checking the TCRdb D call of TRBD2 is not possible without DNA. CDR1 LGHNT and CDR2 FRNRAP come from the germline V gene. The length of the CDR3 is 21 residues. No DNA was logged.

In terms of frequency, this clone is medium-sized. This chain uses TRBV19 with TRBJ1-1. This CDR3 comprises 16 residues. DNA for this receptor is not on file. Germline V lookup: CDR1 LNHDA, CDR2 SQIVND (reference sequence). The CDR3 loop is CASSILSGPGNTEAFF.

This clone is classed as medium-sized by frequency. This CDR3 is CASSQDPSGRGDTQYF. J is TRBJ2-3 and V is TRBV4-2; the D call of TRBD2 rests on TCRdb alone, since no DNA is present to check it. The CDR3 sequence is 16 residues long. Only the protein is available. The V gene's germline CDR1 is LGHNA and CDR2 YNFKEQ.

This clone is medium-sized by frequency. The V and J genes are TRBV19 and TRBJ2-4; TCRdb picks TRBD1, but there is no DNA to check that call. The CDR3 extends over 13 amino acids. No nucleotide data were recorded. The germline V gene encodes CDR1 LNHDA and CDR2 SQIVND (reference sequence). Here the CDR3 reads CASTGLAKNIQYF.

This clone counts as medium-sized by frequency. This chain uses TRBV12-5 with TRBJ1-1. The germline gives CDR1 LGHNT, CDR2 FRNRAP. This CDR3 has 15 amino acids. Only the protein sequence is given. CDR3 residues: CASGLLGGGPTEAFF.

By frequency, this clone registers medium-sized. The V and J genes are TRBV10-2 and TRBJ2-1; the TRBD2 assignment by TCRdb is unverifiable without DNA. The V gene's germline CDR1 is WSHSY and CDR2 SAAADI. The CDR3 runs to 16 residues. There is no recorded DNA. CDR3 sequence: CASTGLAGVVGDEQFF.

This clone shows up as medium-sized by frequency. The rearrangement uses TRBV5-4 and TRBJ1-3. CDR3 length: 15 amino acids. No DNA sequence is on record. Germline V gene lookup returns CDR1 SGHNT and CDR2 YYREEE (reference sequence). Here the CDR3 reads CASSLFNARGNTIYF.

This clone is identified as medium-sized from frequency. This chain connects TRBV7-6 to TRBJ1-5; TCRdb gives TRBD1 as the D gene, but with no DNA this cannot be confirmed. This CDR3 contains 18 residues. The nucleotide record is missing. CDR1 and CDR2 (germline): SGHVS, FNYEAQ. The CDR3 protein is CASSLALTGRLSNQPQHF.

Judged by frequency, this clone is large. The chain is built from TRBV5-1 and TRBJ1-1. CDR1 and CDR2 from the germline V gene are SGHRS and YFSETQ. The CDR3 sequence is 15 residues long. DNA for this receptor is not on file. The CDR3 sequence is CASSFQGGGDTEAFF.

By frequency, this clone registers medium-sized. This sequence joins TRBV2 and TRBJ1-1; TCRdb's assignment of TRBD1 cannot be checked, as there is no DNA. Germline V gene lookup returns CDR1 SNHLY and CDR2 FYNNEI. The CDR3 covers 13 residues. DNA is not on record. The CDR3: CASSLGENTEAFF.

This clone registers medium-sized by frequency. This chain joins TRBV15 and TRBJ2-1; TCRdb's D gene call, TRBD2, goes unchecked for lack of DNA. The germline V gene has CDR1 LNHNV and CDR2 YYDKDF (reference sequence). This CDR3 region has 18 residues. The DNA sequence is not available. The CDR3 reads CATSRGGSLMARVGRKFF.

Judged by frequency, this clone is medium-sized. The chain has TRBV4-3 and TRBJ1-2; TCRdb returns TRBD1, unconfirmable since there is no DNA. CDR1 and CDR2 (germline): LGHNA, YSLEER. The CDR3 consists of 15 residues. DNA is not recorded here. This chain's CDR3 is CASSQAPGDSYGYTF.

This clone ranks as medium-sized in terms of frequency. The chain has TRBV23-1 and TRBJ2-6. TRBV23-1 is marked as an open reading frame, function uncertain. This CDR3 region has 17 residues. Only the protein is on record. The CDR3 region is CASSSELQQSRANVLTF.

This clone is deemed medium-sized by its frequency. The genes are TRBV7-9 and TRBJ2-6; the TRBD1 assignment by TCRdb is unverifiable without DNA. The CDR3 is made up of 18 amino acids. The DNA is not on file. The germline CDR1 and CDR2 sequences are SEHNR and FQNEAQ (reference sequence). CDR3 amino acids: CASKLQGQGGSGANVLTF.

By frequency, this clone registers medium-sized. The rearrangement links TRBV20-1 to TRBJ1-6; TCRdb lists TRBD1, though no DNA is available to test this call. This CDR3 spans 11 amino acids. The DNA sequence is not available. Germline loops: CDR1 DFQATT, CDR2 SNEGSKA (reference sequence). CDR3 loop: CSAGGNSPLHF.

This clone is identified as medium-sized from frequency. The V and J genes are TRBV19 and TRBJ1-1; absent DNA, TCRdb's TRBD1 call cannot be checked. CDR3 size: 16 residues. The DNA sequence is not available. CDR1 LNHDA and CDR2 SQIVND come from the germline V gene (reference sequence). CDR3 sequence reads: CASSIAGIGFAAEAFF.

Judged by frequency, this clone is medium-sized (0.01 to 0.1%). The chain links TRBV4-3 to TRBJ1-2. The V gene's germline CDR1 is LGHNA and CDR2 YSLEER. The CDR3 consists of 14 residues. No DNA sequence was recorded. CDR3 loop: CASSQVTASYGYTF.

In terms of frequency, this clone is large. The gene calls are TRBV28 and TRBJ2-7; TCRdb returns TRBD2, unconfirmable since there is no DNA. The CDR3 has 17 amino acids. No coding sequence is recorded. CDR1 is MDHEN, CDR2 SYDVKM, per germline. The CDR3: CASSSSGIPLSSAEQYF.

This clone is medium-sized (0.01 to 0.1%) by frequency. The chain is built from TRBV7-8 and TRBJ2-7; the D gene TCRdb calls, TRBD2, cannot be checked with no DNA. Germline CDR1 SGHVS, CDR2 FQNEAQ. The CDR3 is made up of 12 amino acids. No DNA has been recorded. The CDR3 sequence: CASSSIFSGQYF.

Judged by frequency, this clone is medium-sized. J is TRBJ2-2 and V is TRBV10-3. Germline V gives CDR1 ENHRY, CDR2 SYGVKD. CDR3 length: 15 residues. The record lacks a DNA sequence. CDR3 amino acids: CAISDKQSGTGELFF.

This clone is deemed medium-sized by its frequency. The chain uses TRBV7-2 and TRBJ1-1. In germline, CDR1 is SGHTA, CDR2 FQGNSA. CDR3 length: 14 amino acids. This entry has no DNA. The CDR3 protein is CASSLAAGSTEAFF.